A selection of T cell receptor beta chains follows, all from one sample in a study of blood T cell repertoires in COVID-19. Only in-frame clones appear in the TCRdb table, and some are missing; sequencing was by immunoSEQ multiplex PCR. This sample has roughly 240,000 clones, with 75% to 85% found just once. Sequenced sample: peripheral blood. These receptors came from a man aged 35 to 55 who had recovered from COVID-19. Both conserved end residues are part of each CDR3. D genes are given only for firm matches. Clone size is stated in some rows and not others, as once, few, many or a class when expanded.

d_call j_call v_call clone_size cdr3_aa cdr3_nt
TRBD2 TRBJ2-1 TRBV7-7 - CASSSLSGRPNNEQFF TGTGCCAGCAGCTCCCTTAGCGGGAGGCCCAACAATGAGCAGTTCTTC
TRBD1 TRBJ1-1 TRBV7-9 - CASSLVWDRAITEAFF TGTGCCAGCAGCTTAGTTTGGGACAGGGCGATCACTGAAGCTTTCTTT
TRBD1 TRBJ2-2 TRBV29-1 - CSVGDRGFTANTGELFF TGCAGCGTGGGTGACAGGGGATTTACGGCGAACACCGGGGAGCTGTTTTTT
- TRBJ1-2 TRBV12-3/TRBV12-4 once CASSAQGYYGYTF TGTGCCAGCAGTGCGCAGGGATACTATGGCTACACCTTC
- TRBJ2-5 TRBV9 - CASSVDSQETQYF TGTGCCAGCAGCGTGGACAGCCAAGAGACCCAGTACTTC
- TRBJ1-4 TRBV7-2 - CASSEFKRANEKLFF TGTGCCAGCAGCGAATTTAAGAGGGCTAATGAAAAACTGTTTTTT
TRBD1 TRBJ2-7 TRBV6-2/TRBV6-3 - CASSQQGYKQYF TGTGCCAGCAGTCAACAGGGGTACAAGCAGTACTTC
TRBD1 TRBJ1-4 TRBV30 - CAWQPSGGAGEKLFF TGTGCCTGGCAACCTTCAGGGGGCGCGGGTGAAAAACTGTTTTTT
TRBD2 TRBJ2-1 TRBV6-2/TRBV6-3 - CASSPPRLAGLAYNEQFF TGTGCCAGCAGCCCCCCCCGACTAGCGGGACTAGCCTACAATGAGCAGTTCTTC
TRBD1 TRBJ1-5 TRBV19 once CASSKRTGIHNQPQHF TGTGCCAGTAGTAAACGGACAGGGATACACAATCAGCCCCAGCATTTT
- TRBJ1-1 TRBV19 - CASSMTEGAEAFF TGTGCCAGTAGTATGACTGAGGGGGCTGAAGCTTTCTTT
TRBD1 TRBJ2-1 TRBV18 - CASSPPDREVYNEQFF TGTGCCAGCTCACCCCCGGACAGGGAGGTTTACAATGAGCAGTTCTTC
TRBD2 TRBJ2-1 TRBV24-1 - CATSEGTGTSGSLNEQFF TGTGCCACCAGTGAGGGTACCGGGACTAGCGGGAGCTTGAATGAGCAGTTCTTC
TRBD2 TRBJ2-2 TRBV6-6 - CASSRSSLGSGYRELFF TGTGCCAGCAGTCGCTCTAGTTTGGGTAGCGGGTACAGGGAGCTGTTTTTT
- TRBJ2-7 TRBV11-2 - CASSLDEGGEQYF TGTGCCAGCAGCTTGGATGAGGGAGGCGAGCAGTACTTC
- TRBJ2-5 TRBV5-8 - CASSTGVRETQYF TGTGCCAGCAGTACGGGAGTACGGGAGACCCAGTACTTC
- TRBJ1-5 TRBV5-1 - CASSLSPSNQPQHF TGCGCCAGCAGCTTGTCTCCTAGCAATCAGCCCCAGCATTTT
TRBD1 TRBJ1-6 TRBV7-8 - CASSPNWDRGFRSPLHF TGTGCCAGCAGCCCCAATTGGGACAGGGGGTTTCGGTCACCCCTCCACTTT
TRBD1 TRBJ1-2 TRBV10-3 - CATSTGAYGYTF TGTGCCACCTCGACAGGGGCCTATGGCTACACCTTC
- TRBJ2-1 TRBV4-1 - CASSHPNQGSNEQFF TGCGCCAGCAGCCACCCTAACCAGGGGAGCAATGAGCAGTTCTTC
- TRBJ1-2 TRBV5-4 - CASRSIGSYGYTF TGTGCCAGCAGGTCGATCGGGAGCTATGGCTACACCTTC
- TRBJ1-2 TRBV7-9 - CASSSDRQGFLYGYTF TGTGCCAGCAGCTCTGATCGGCAGGGCTTCCTCTATGGCTACACCTTC
TRBD1 TRBJ1-1 TRBV12-3/TRBV12-4 - CASSRDRATEAFF TGTGCCAGCAGCAGGGACAGGGCCACTGAAGCTTTCTTT
TRBD1 TRBJ1-1 TRBV6-2/TRBV6-3 - CASSRTGTWLIF TGTGCCAGCAGTAGGACAGGGACCTGGTTAATCTTT
TRBD2 TRBJ2-3 TRBV6-4 - CASSDTPGGQPDTQYF TGTGCCAGCAGTGACACCCCGGGAGGGCAGCCAGATACGCAGTATTTT
TRBD2 TRBJ2-1 TRBV11-2 - CASSTGLAGGLNEQFF TGTGCCAGCAGTACAGGACTAGCGGGGGGGTTGAATGAGCAGTTCTTC
TRBD2 TRBJ2-1 TRBV6-4 - CASSDSSQSGRVGYNEQFF TGTGCCAGCAGTGACTCGAGTCAAAGCGGGAGGGTAGGCTACAATGAGCAGTTCTTC
TRBD2 TRBJ2-7 TRBV5-4 - CASSSGLAGVVEYF TGTGCCAGCAGCTCGGGACTAGCGGGAGTGGTGGAGTACTTC
- TRBJ2-3 TRBV18 - CASSPKGSGRTDTQYF TGTGCCAGCTCACCGAAAGGTAGCGGACGCACAGATACGCAGTATTTT
- TRBJ1-5 TRBV12-5 - CASGLENRVRQPQHF TGTGCTAGTGGTTTGGAAAACAGGGTCCGTCAGCCCCAGCATTTT
- TRBJ1-3 TRBV25-1 - CASSARTVLLGNTIYF TGTGCCAGCAGTGCAAGGACAGTCCTGCTTGGAAACACCATATATTTT
TRBD1 TRBJ2-7 TRBV19 - CASSIFSGTGRYEQYF TGTGCCAGTAGTATCTTCAGCGGGACAGGGCGGTACGAGCAGTACTTC
TRBD2 TRBJ2-1 TRBV5-4 - CASSFRIAGDGNEQFF TGTGCCAGCAGCTTTCGGATAGCGGGGGATGGGAATGAGCAGTTCTTC
- TRBJ1-2 TRBV30 - CAWSKPKEGYTF TGTGCCTGGAGTAAACCCAAGGAGGGCTACACCTTC
- TRBJ1-6 TRBV29-1 few CSVETGRNSPLHF TGCAGCGTTGAAACAGGGCGGAATTCACCCCTCCACTTT
TRBD1 TRBJ2-3 TRBV10-1 - CASGDSRTDTQYF TGCGCCAGCGGGGACAGCAGGACAGATACGCAGTATTTT
TRBD1 TRBJ2-7 TRBV5-8 once CASSLGTGLLYEQYF TGTGCCAGCAGCCTAGGGACAGGGTTACTCTACGAGCAGTACTTC
TRBD1 TRBJ1-4 TRBV5-4 - CASSVGQGDEKLFF TGTGCCAGCAGCGTAGGACAGGGAGATGAAAAACTGTTTTTT
TRBD2 TRBJ2-1 TRBV12-5 - CASGLGLAGGAAYNEQFF TGTGCTAGTGGCTTGGGACTAGCGGGAGGTGCCGCCTACAATGAGCAGTTCTTC
- TRBJ2-1 TRBV11-2 - CASTRQTYNEQFF TGTGCCAGCACCCGACAGACTTACAATGAGCAGTTCTTC
- TRBJ2-1 TRBV20-1 once CSASSAYNEQFF TGCAGTGCTAGTAGCGCATACAATGAGCAGTTCTTC
TRBD2 TRBJ2-1 TRBV10-1 - CASSDSGSNSSHNEQFF TGCGCCAGCAGTGATAGCGGGAGTAACTCCTCCCACAATGAGCAGTTCTTC
TRBD1 TRBJ1-1 TRBV6-1 few CASSEVLGGGTEAFF TGTGCCAGCAGTGAAGTGCTAGGGGGCGGCACTGAAGCTTTCTTT
TRBD2 TRBJ2-5 TRBV29-1 - CSAGGQRETQYF TGCAGCGCGGGGGGTCAGAGGGAGACCCAGTACTTC
- TRBJ2-7 TRBV27 - CASSLVPDTPYEQYF TGTGCCAGCAGCCTAGTTCCGGACACACCCTACGAGCAGTACTTC
TRBD2 TRBJ2-3 TRBV5-4 - CASSSRTRSTDTQYF TGTGCCAGCAGCTCTCGGACTAGAAGCACAGATACGCAGTATTTT
TRBD1 TRBJ2-1 TRBV5-1 - CASSFSGQGFYEQFF TGCGCCAGCAGCTTTTCCGGACAGGGGTTCTATGAGCAGTTCTTC